A selection of T cell receptor beta chains follows, all from one sample in a study of blood T cell repertoires in COVID-19. Here immunoSEQ multiplex PCR was the method, and the copy in TCRdb shows in-frame clones only, minus some. The sample includes some 200,000 clones, around 80% of them seen just once. Source material: peripheral blood. The receptors come from a woman aged 25 to 39 with COVID-19, enrolled during active disease. CDR3s include the opening cysteine and the closing phenylalanine or tryptophan. D genes are given only for firm matches. Size is omitted from some rows. Given values are once, few, many or a class for expanded clones.

D gene: .
clone size: .
V gene: TRBV28
J gene: TRBJ1-1
CDR3 DNA: TGTGCCGCAGGGGTTCGGGTGAACACTGAAGCTTTCTTT
CDR3 protein: CAAGVRVNTEAFF

D gene: .
clone size: .
V gene: TRBV7-8
J gene: TRBJ1-6
CDR3 DNA: TGTGCCAGCAGCCTCCCCGGGGAAAATTCACCCCTCCACTTT
CDR3 protein: CASSLPGENSPLHF

D gene: TRBD1
clone size: once
V gene: TRBV19
J gene: TRBJ2-5
CDR3 DNA: TGTGCCAGTAGTCCAGGGGGACCGACCTCACAAGAGACCCAGTACTTC
CDR3 protein: CASSPGGPTSQETQYF

D gene: .
clone size: .
V gene: TRBV7-9
J gene: TRBJ1-2
CDR3 DNA: TGTGCCAGCAGCCAAAGGGAGAGCCGAATTTCTGAGGGCTACACCTTC
CDR3 protein: CASSQRESRISEGYTF

D gene: .
clone size: .
V gene: TRBV7-9
J gene: TRBJ2-1
CDR3 DNA: TGTGCCAGCAGACCGAACTATTCCAATGAGCAGTTCTTC
CDR3 protein: CASRPNYSNEQFF

D gene: .
clone size: .
V gene: TRBV7-8
J gene: TRBJ2-5
CDR3 DNA: TGTGCCAGCAGCTCGGACAGTCAAGAGACCCAGTACTTC
CDR3 protein: CASSSDSQETQYF

D gene: TRBD1
clone size: .
V gene: TRBV5-4
J gene: TRBJ2-7
CDR3 DNA: TGTGCCAGCAGCGGGGGACAGGGAGCCTACGAGCAGTACTTC
CDR3 protein: CASSGGQGAYEQYF

D gene: TRBD1
clone size: once
V gene: TRBV2
J gene: TRBJ2-1
CDR3 DNA: TGTGCCAGCAGTGACGGGACAGGAAGGGATGAGCAGTTCTTC
CDR3 protein: CASSDGTGRDEQFF

D gene: .
clone size: once
V gene: TRBV2
J gene: TRBJ2-2
CDR3 DNA: TGTGCCACCGGGACGGGGGTGAACACCGGGGAGCTGTTTTTT
CDR3 protein: CATGTGVNTGELFF

D gene: TRBD1
clone size: .
V gene: TRBV19
J gene: TRBJ1-4
CDR3 DNA: TGTGCCAGTACCTTTAATTCTCCAGGGGGAATTGGAAAACTGTTTTTT
CDR3 protein: CASTFNSPGGIGKLFF

D gene: .
clone size: .
V gene: TRBV10-3
J gene: TRBJ2-7
CDR3 DNA: TGTGCCATCAGTTCCTCCGGCTACGAGCAGTACTTC
CDR3 protein: CAISSSGYEQYF

D gene: TRBD2
clone size: .
V gene: TRBV2
J gene: TRBJ2-7
CDR3 DNA: TGTGCCAGCAGTGACAGACTAGCGATCGACGAGCAGTACTTC
CDR3 protein: CASSDRLAIDEQYF

D gene: .
clone size: .
V gene: TRBV9
J gene: TRBJ2-5
CDR3 DNA: TGTGCCAGCAGCGTAGGTGGAGGGCCAAGCGAGACCCAGTACTTC
CDR3 protein: CASSVGGGPSETQYF

D gene: TRBD1
clone size: .
V gene: TRBV28
J gene: TRBJ2-1
CDR3 DNA: TGTGCCAGCAGTTCGCCGGGACAGGTCAGCAATGAGCAGTTCTTC
CDR3 protein: CASSSPGQVSNEQFF

D gene: TRBD1
clone size: once
V gene: TRBV19
J gene: TRBJ2-5
CDR3 DNA: TGTGCCAGTAGTGGGGAGAGGGGGCGCGGAGAAGAGACCCAGTACTTC
CDR3 protein: CASSGERGRGEETQYF

D gene: .
clone size: .
V gene: TRBV7-9
J gene: TRBJ2-2
CDR3 DNA: TGTGCCAGCAGCTTGAAGACAAGTACCGGGGAGCTGTTTTTT
CDR3 protein: CASSLKTSTGELFF

D gene: .
clone size: .
V gene: TRBV4-2
J gene: TRBJ1-1
CDR3 DNA: TGTGCCAGCAGCCAAGATAAGAGGTCCCGGAACACTGAAGCTTTCTTT
CDR3 protein: CASSQDKRSRNTEAFF

D gene: .
clone size: .
V gene: TRBV6-5
J gene: TRBJ2-2
CDR3 DNA: TGTGCCAGCAGCCTTGGCAGGGGGGCCGGGGAGCTGTTTTTT
CDR3 protein: CASSLGRGAGELFF

D gene: .
clone size: .
V gene: TRBV29-1
J gene: TRBJ1-2
CDR3 DNA: TGCAGCGTTGAAGCAAACAGGGCCCAGGGGGGCTACACCTTC
CDR3 protein: CSVEANRAQGGYTF

D gene: .
clone size: .
V gene: TRBV7-2
J gene: TRBJ1-6
CDR3 DNA: TGTGCCAGCAGCGACAAAGTTAATTCACCCCTCCACTTT
CDR3 protein: CASSDKVNSPLHF

D gene: TRBD1
clone size: .
V gene: TRBV29-1
J gene: TRBJ1-1
CDR3 DNA: TGCAGCGTTAACCCCCGGGACAGGGGGGAAGGGAACACTGAAGCTTTCTTT
CDR3 protein: CSVNPRDRGEGNTEAFF

D gene: .
clone size: once
V gene: TRBV25-1
J gene: TRBJ1-1
CDR3 DNA: TGTGCCAGCAGTGATTGGGACTTCCCCAACACTGAAGCTTTCTTT
CDR3 protein: CASSDWDFPNTEAFF

D gene: .
clone size: few
V gene: TRBV7-3
J gene: TRBJ2-1
CDR3 DNA: TGTGCCAGCAGCTTAAAACAGGTTGAGCAGTTCTTC
CDR3 protein: CASSLKQVEQFF

D gene: .
clone size: .
V gene: TRBV15
J gene: TRBJ1-2
CDR3 DNA: TGTGCCACCAGCAGAGGGACTCAGATGGGCTATGGCTACACCTTC
CDR3 protein: CATSRGTQMGYGYTF

D gene: TRBD1
clone size: few
V gene: TRBV2
J gene: TRBJ2-2
CDR3 DNA: TGTGCCAGCAAAAGGACAGGGGTGAACACCGGGGAGCTGTTTTTT
CDR3 protein: CASKRTGVNTGELFF

D gene: TRBD1
clone size: .
V gene: TRBV6-2/TRBV6-3
J gene: TRBJ2-3
CDR3 DNA: TGTGCCAGCAGCCCTAGGACCGGACAGGGGGGAACAGATACGCAGTATTTT
CDR3 protein: CASSPRTGQGGTDTQYF

D gene: TRBD1
clone size: .
V gene: TRBV6-5
J gene: TRBJ1-1
CDR3 DNA: TGTGCCAGCAGAGGACTGGGACAGGGGAGGACTGAAGCTTTCTTT
CDR3 protein: CASRGLGQGRTEAFF

D gene: .
clone size: once
V gene: TRBV30
J gene: TRBJ1-6
CDR3 DNA: TGTGCCTGGAGTGTTGAGGACAATGCTTTTAATTCACCCCTCCACTTT
CDR3 protein: CAWSVEDNAFNSPLHF

D gene: TRBD1
clone size: .
V gene: TRBV4-1
J gene: TRBJ1-1
CDR3 DNA: TGCGCCAGCAGCGTAGCCGGGACAGGGGGCTTGGCTTTCTTT
CDR3 protein: CASSVAGTGGLAFF

D gene: TRBD1
clone size: .
V gene: TRBV6-5
J gene: TRBJ1-6
CDR3 DNA: TGTGCCAGCAGGAGACAGGGGGGTCGGAATTCACCCCTCCACTTT
CDR3 protein: CASRRQGGRNSPLHF

D gene: TRBD1
clone size: .
V gene: TRBV28
J gene: TRBJ1-2
CDR3 DNA: TGTGCCAGCAGGCCTACAGGGGGCCTTGGCTACACCTTC
CDR3 protein: CASRPTGGLGYTF

D gene: .
clone size: .
V gene: TRBV6-5
J gene: TRBJ2-1
CDR3 DNA: TGTGCCAGCACCCAGGAGGGAACCTACAATGAGCAGTTCTTC
CDR3 protein: CASTQEGTYNEQFF

D gene: .
clone size: .
V gene: TRBV9
J gene: TRBJ2-7
CDR3 DNA: TGTGCCAGCAGCGTAGAGCGTCGAGTCCCCTACGAGCAGTACTTC
CDR3 protein: CASSVERRVPYEQYF

D gene: TRBD1
clone size: .
V gene: TRBV2
J gene: TRBJ1-4
CDR3 DNA: TGTGCCAGCAGCCACAACCAGGGGGGCGTAAAGGATGAAAAACTGTTTTTT
CDR3 protein: CASSHNQGGVKDEKLFF

D gene: TRBD1
clone size: .
V gene: TRBV5-6
J gene: TRBJ1-4
CDR3 DNA: TGTGCCAGCAGCACTTATCAGGGGGGTAAGGAAAAACTGTTTTTT
CDR3 protein: CASSTYQGGKEKLFF

D gene: TRBD1
clone size: few
V gene: TRBV19
J gene: TRBJ1-6
CDR3 DNA: TGTGCCAGTAGTCCGAAAGGGGGACAGGGGATTTCACCCCTCCACTTT
CDR3 protein: CASSPKGGQGISPLHF

D gene: TRBD2
clone size: few
V gene: TRBV24-1
J gene: TRBJ2-2
CDR3 DNA: TGTGCCACCAGGAGCGGGGCGAACACCGGGGAGCTGTTTTTT
CDR3 protein: CATRSGANTGELFF

D gene: TRBD2
clone size: few
V gene: TRBV9
J gene: TRBJ2-1
CDR3 DNA: TGTGCCAGCAGCGCGATAGCGGGCTCGGTAAATAAGCAGTTCTTC
CDR3 protein: CASSAIAGSVNKQFF

D gene: .
clone size: .
V gene: TRBV28
J gene: TRBJ2-1
CDR3 DNA: TGTGCCAGCAGAGACAAAGACATATACTACAATGAGCAGTTCTTC
CDR3 protein: CASRDKDIYYNEQFF

D gene: .
clone size: few
V gene: TRBV10-3
J gene: TRBJ1-1
CDR3 DNA: TGTGCCATCAGTGAGTCGGTGGGGGAGGCTGAAGCTTTCTTT
CDR3 protein: CAISESVGEAEAFF

D gene: .
clone size: .
V gene: TRBV29-1
J gene: TRBJ1-5
CDR3 DNA: TGCAGCGTTGGGAGAGAGAATCAGCCCCAGCATTTT
CDR3 protein: CSVGRENQPQHF

D gene: .
clone size: .
V gene: TRBV11-2
J gene: TRBJ2-1
CDR3 DNA: TGTGCCAGCAGCTTAGACTTTACAGGCCGATACAATGAGCAGTTCTTC
CDR3 protein: CASSLDFTGRYNEQFF

D gene: TRBD2
clone size: .
V gene: TRBV5-5
J gene: TRBJ2-2
CDR3 DNA: TGTGCCAGCAGCTTCGCTAGCGGGAGGGCCGGCGGGGAGCTGTTTTTT
CDR3 protein: CASSFASGRAGGELFF

D gene: TRBD1
clone size: .
V gene: TRBV12-3/TRBV12-4
J gene: TRBJ2-7
CDR3 DNA: TGTGCCAGCAGGAGACAGGGGGACTACGAGCAGTACTTC
CDR3 protein: CASRRQGDYEQYF

D gene: TRBD1
clone size: .
V gene: TRBV25-1
J gene: TRBJ1-2
CDR3 DNA: TGTGCCAGCAGTCTCAGCCGAACAGGGGGCGGTAGCTATGGCTACACCTTC
CDR3 protein: CASSLSRTGGGSYGYTF